The source of this T cell receptor beta chain is a study of T cell responses to AZD1222 COVID-19 vaccine (dated by TCRdb to the early 2020s). Regarding the complete study: AZD1222 recipients with second doses at about 4 weeks or about 12 weeks were pooled, because spike-specific TCR depth and breadth did not differ between schedules. A total of approximately 230 trial participants underwent TCR sequencing, of whom about 210 received two doses of AZD1222 and about 26 received two doses of the MenACWY control vaccine. Trial participants were enrolled by age into 18-55, 56-69 and 70-plus year subgroups, with about 150, 27 and 61 TCR-sequenced participants respectively. General conclusions and limits of the study: Spike-specific TCR breadth and depth rose significantly after two AZD1222 doses compared with day 0 and with MenACWY recipients. Conclusions about previously exposed vaccinees are limited because only a handful of AZD1222 recipients were SARS-CoV-2 seropositive at baseline. Because no day 14 peak-response samples were available, repertoires were characterized only after the peak T cell response. The 56-69-year group was small, and its depth increase did not reach significance, likely because of low power. Reportedly, almost half of the unique spike-specific TCRs recognized epitopes lying outside the regions that are mutated in the B.1.351 and B.1.1.7 variants. Most participants were white British and females outnumbered males, and the authors suggested that clonal diversity may have been underestimated. The whole spike protein was spanned by vaccine-associated CD4 TCRs, and dominant responses were seen in regions 160-218 and 743-854.

The CDR3 regions of human TCRbeta chains were analyzed by immunosequencing. In the authors' own workflow: Repertoire TCRs were checked for matches against a reference library of SARS-CoV-2-specific TCRs that had been generated using the MIRA antigen-specificity platform. Breadth meant the fraction of unique TCRs that were SARS-CoV-2-associated, whereas depth meant the fraction of total T cells that were SARS-CoV-2-associated. Using the MIRA data, each spike-specific TCR was mapped to the spike region that the TCR reacts to and placed in a CD4 or CD8 class. Log10-transformed breadth and depth values were compared by one-way ANOVA with Sidak's multiple comparisons tests. Sourced from immuneACCESS, this table was stored by TCRdb with only in-frame sequences that have V and J called. A share of the clones is absent; for the studies checked, an unresolved V gene accounts for under half, and the remainder has no known explanation. The V and J calls and clone size come from that table; D and trimming were worked out from the DNA. This sample is represented by about 150,000 clones; 88% of them were singletons. The ten largest account for roughly 2.1% of the sample.

To note about this clone: Its antigen is currently not known. The sample holds no much larger clone one base away, and base qualities are not on file.

From the cysteine up to the phenylalanine, the CDR3 has a length of 13 residues. The DNA shown is the 39-base CDR3, in frame from base 1. The germline V gene supplies CDR1 SNHLY and CDR2 FYNNEI. At the junction V is shortened by 6 bases and J by 3 bases, with 9 bases in between. The intended sense of this specimen's time point label: baseline before first vaccination. The vaccinee samples were drawn from two UK trials, COV001 and COV002, one of which was a single-blind randomized controlled phase 2/3 trial testing AZD1222 (ChAdOx1 nCoV-19) in healthy adults. For TCRbeta chain sequencing, PBMC samples from trial participants were taken at day 0 and at day 28 after the second dose.

Sequenced material: peripheral blood, taken on day 0 of AZD1222 vaccination. The sequence was obtained from an adult in good health. The rearrangement joined TRBV2 to TRBJ2-1; the D gene is possibly TRBD2, with 5 bases matching. The CDR3 here reads CASSPRGYNEQFF. The DNA sequence is TGTGCCAGCAGCCCTCGGGGCTACAATGAGCAGTTCTTC. Beyond the CDR3, the reference TRBV2 and TRBJ2-1 genes provide the residues; the full variable domain reads: EPEVTQTPSHQVTQMGQEVILRCVPISNHLYFYWYRQILGQKVEFLVSFYNNEISEKSEIFDDQFSVERPDGSNFTLKIRSTKLEDSAMYFCASSPRGYNEQFFGPGTRLTVL.